This T cell receptor beta chain derives from a study of CDR3 diversity in severe acne. From the PCR reads, TCRdb called clonotypes with MiXCR, one entry per CDR3 protein. Here the sample spans approximately 77,000 distinct CDR3 sequences, around 54% being singletons. Germline V lookup: CDR1 SEHNR, CDR2 FQNEAQ (reference sequence). CDR3 size: 12 residues. V was clipped by 2 bases and J by 6 bases, with 8 bases between them. The sequence was obtained from a male donor with severe acne vulgaris. Sequenced: blood. This chain uses TRBV7-9 with TRBJ2-7, with D unresolved. For the CDR3, the DNA is TGTGCCAGCAGCTTAACAGCTGGCGAGCAGTACTTC. This codes for CASSLTAGEQYF.